The 26 T cell receptor beta chains in this list originate from one sample, sequenced in a study of CD8+CD57+ T cells in acquired aplastic anemia (dated by TCRdb to 2017 to 2018). TCRdb shows the sequencer as Illumina HiSeq 2000. Genomic DNA was used as template for profiling of TCR beta VDJ combinations and CDR3 sequences. TCRdb took the public reads, trimmed them with fastp at Q25, ran MiXCR for clone calling and kept in-frame beta chains. Each entry merges the rows of one CDR3 protein and shows their most common DNA and genes. Present in this sample are approximately 470,000 distinct CDR3 sequences, around 30% of which were seen just once. The top ten constitute less than 0.85% of the sample. Flow cytometry had shown CD8+CD57+ cell expansion in the patients selected for sequencing. The sample comprised sorted CD4+, CD8+, or CD8+CD57+ T cells (not recorded which) from PBMCs. These receptors were obtained from a human donor with aplastic anemia.

This clonotype was detected many times. The V gene is TRBV20-1, the J gene TRBJ1-2; TRBD1 aligns across 11 bases. V gave up 6 bases and J gave up 2 bases; unmatched junction bases: 8. The CDR3 contains 15 residues. The germline V gene encodes CDR1 DFQATT and CDR2 SNEGSKA (reference sequence). The CDR3 DNA is TGCAGTGCAAGGACAGGGGGCGTTATCAACTATGGCTACACCTTC. As protein: CSARTGGVINYGYTF.

V is TRBV2 and J is TRBJ2-1; the D is unclear. CDR3 length: 13 amino acids. Germline V lookup: CDR1 SNHLY, CDR2 FYNNEI. This CDR3 reads CTTSPSSYNEQFF. CDR3 bases: TGTACCACTTCACCGAGCTCCTACAATGAGCAGTTCTTC.

The count of this clonotype is one. The chain couples TRBV7-8 to TRBJ2-2; D may be TRBD1 (6 bases). The CDR3 consists of 16 residues. Germline V gene lookup returns CDR1 SGHVS and CDR2 FQNEAQ. The ends were cut back, 5 bases at V and 4 bases at J, with 17 bases in the middle. The CDR3 DNA follows: TGTGCCAGCAGCCCCAATACACAGGGAAGCACCGGGGAGCTGTTTTTT. This gives the protein CASSPNTQGSTGELFF. Combining the CDR3 with reference TRBV7-8 and TRBJ2-2 gives the whole variable domain GAGVSQSPRYKVAKRGQDVALRCDPISGHVSLFWYQQALGQGPEFLTYFQNEAQLDKSGLPSDRFFAERPEGSVSTLKIQRTQQEDSAVYLCASSPNTQGSTGELFFGEGSRLTVL.

V gene TRBV6-1 combines with J gene TRBJ2-7; perhaps TRBD1 as D (6 bases). The CDR3 has 15 amino acids. Germline V CDR1 and CDR2: MNHNS, SASEGT. V lost 3 bases and J 0 bases, leaving 12 bases between the germline ends. CDR3 sequence (DNA): TGTGCCAGCAGTGAGACCCAGGGGAGCTCCTACGAGCAGTACTTC. Protein sequence: CASSETQGSSYEQYF.

The chain carries TRBV4-3 and TRBJ2-1, with no clear D. Trimming shortened V by 3 bases and J by 12 bases, and 18 bases separated the two germline ends. The CDR3 has 14 amino acids. Germline values: CDR1 LGHNA, CDR2 YSLEER. CDR3 region: CASSQGNSDLGQFF. The CDR3 nucleotides are TGCGCCAGCAGCCAGGGTAATTCGGATTTGGGGCAGTTCTTC.

The chain links TRBV4-2 to TRBJ1-6; D is ambiguous. Germline V lookup: CDR1 LGHNA, CDR2 YNFKEQ. The V end lost 0 bases, the J end lost 4 bases, and 13 bases lay between the germline ends. The length of the CDR3 is 17 residues. CDR3 bases: TGTGCCAGCAGCCAAGAATCCGGGTCCTCTTATAATTCACCCCTCCACTTT. Translated, it gives CASSQESGSSYNSPLHF.

The V and J genes are TRBV24-1 and TRBJ2-7; D perhaps matches TRBD1 (5 bases). Trimming took off 2 bases at V and 0 bases at J, with 16 bases between the two ends. This CDR3 contains 17 residues. From germline, CDR1 is KGHDR and CDR2 SFDVKD. The CDR3 here is CATSDSQRQFNSYEQYF. As DNA, the CDR3 is TGTGCCACCAGTGATTCCCAAAGACAGTTTAACTCCTACGAGCAGTACTTC.

The rearrangement links TRBV19 to TRBJ1-1; TRBD1 matches 8 bases. Germline-derived CDR1 and CDR2 are LNHDA and SQIVND (reference sequence). This CDR3 is 11 amino acids long. Germline trimming cut 9 bases from V and 4 bases from J; bases unmatched to any gene: 1. CDR3 in amino acids: CASDRGTEAFF. CDR3 in DNA: TGTGCCAGCGACAGGGGCACTGAAGCTTTCTTT.

Ten or more counts support this clonotype. The J gene is TRBJ1-3, the V gene TRBV19; 8 bases fit TRBD1. Germline lookup yields CDR1 LNHDA and CDR2 SQIVND (reference sequence). Trimming took 5 bases from V and 4 from J; bases not matched to a gene: 10. This CDR3 region has 16 residues. CDR3 sequence reads: CASSPRLGTGGNTIYF. The CDR3, as DNA: TGTGCCAGTAGTCCCCGCTTGGGGACAGGAGGAAACACCATATATTTT.

In its sample, this clonotype was seen many times. The genes are TRBV14 and TRBJ1-2, with D perhaps matching TRBD1 (5 bases). In germline, CDR1 is SGHDN, CDR2 FVKESK. Trimming pared 0 bases from V and 6 bases from J, leaving 20 bases between. The CDR3 extends over 17 amino acids. The CDR3: CASSQDNGAGLSDGYTF. In DNA form, the CDR3 reads TGTGCCAGCAGCCAAGATAACGGGGCGGGTTTAAGCGATGGCTACACCTTC.

The chain employs TRBV7-9 and TRBJ2-1, with D tentatively TRBD1 (6 bases). CDR3 length: 15 amino acids. Germline V gene lookup returns CDR1 SEHNR and CDR2 FQNEAQ (reference sequence). The V end was cut by 3 bases, the J end by 7 bases, with 16 bases between. CDR3 in DNA: TGTGCCAGCAGCTTGACATTCAGGCAGGGGAATGAGCAGTTCTTC. Translation: CASSLTFRQGNEQFF. Complete variable domain (other parts from reference TRBV7-9 and TRBJ2-1): DTGVSQNPRHKITKRGQNVTFRCDPISEHNRLYWYRQTLGQGPEFLTYFQNEAQLEKSRLLSDRFSAERPKGSFSTLEIQRTEQGDSAMYLCASSLTFRQGNEQFFGPGTRLTVL.

This clonotype was picked up many times. The V gene is TRBV11-2, the J gene TRBJ1-5; D gene ambiguous. Trimming removed 2 bases from V and 9 bases from J, with 20 bases in between. The germline gives CDR1 SGHAT, CDR2 FQNNGV. This CDR3 spans 16 amino acids. The CDR3, as DNA: TGTGCCAGCAGCTTATCCGTTTGGAGGGCGTTGGGGCCCCAGCATTTT. Protein sequence: CASSLSVWRALGPQHF.

This clonotype was counted at least ten times. The chain links TRBV25-1 to TRBJ2-5; 7 bases match TRBD2. J gave up 5 bases and V 6 bases, and 9 bases lay outside the gene matches. The CDR3 length is 14 residues. Germline CDR1 is MGHDK and CDR2 is SYGVNS. The CDR3 is CASSDRGEIETQYF. CDR3 DNA sequence: TGTGCCAGCAGCGATCGGGGGGAAATTGAGACCCAGTACTTC.

This clonotype was picked up many times. This chain links TRBV19 with TRBJ2-1; D may be TRBD2 (5 bases). The V end was cut by 5 bases, the J end by 2 bases, with 13 bases between. Germline CDR1 is LNHDA and CDR2 is SQIVND (reference sequence). The CDR3 totals 15 residues. This CDR3 is CASSPLAATYNEQFF. DNA for the CDR3: TGTGCCAGTAGTCCGCTAGCAGCTACCTACAATGAGCAGTTCTTC.

V usage is TRBV2 and J usage is TRBJ2-7; D is perhaps TRBD2 (5 bases). Per germline, CDR1 SNHLY and CDR2 FYNNEI. V was trimmed by 6 bases and J by 2 bases, leaving 11 bases between them. This CDR3 region has 13 residues. The CDR3 reads CASSKGETYEQYF. As DNA, the CDR3 is TGTGCCAGCAGCAAGGGAGAGACCTACGAGCAGTACTTC.

The genes are TRBV12-3 or TRBV12-4 and TRBJ1-1; the D gene is possibly TRBD1 (5 bases). The CDR3 loop spans 15 amino acids. V lost 0 bases and J lost 1, with 9 bases in between. This chain's CDR3 is CASSLAQTANTEAFF. CDR3 nucleotides: TGTGCCAGCAGTTTAGCCCAGACAGCGAACACTGAAGCTTTCTTT.

The V gene is TRBV14, the J gene TRBJ2-7; D gene ambiguous. CDR1 is SGHDN, CDR2 FVKESK, per germline. V was trimmed by 2 bases and J by 5 bases, leaving 13 bases between them. CDR3 length: 14 residues. CDR3 residues: CASSQRPGFDEQYF. In DNA, the CDR3 is TGTGCCAGCAGCCAAAGACCCGGCTTTGACGAGCAGTACTTC.

This clonotype was found a few times. The CDR3 is CSVVPGQGGWRNTEAFF. The CDR3, as DNA: TGCAGCGTTGTCCCGGGACAGGGCGGGTGGAGGAACACTGAAGCTTTCTTT. The chain uses TRBV29-1 and TRBJ1-1; 9 bases agree with TRBD1. The V segment lost 4 bases and the J segment 1 base; nucleotides outside the gene matches: 13. The germline CDR1 and CDR2 sequences are SQVTM and ANQGSEA. CDR3 length: 17 residues.

This clonotype has at least ten counts. The CDR3 protein is CATSRRGPLETQYF. Here the CDR3 DNA reads TGTGCCACCAGCAGACGGGGTCCATTGGAGACCCAGTACTTC. The chain has TRBV15 and TRBJ2-5; TRBD2 might be the D (5 bases). V lost 2 bases to trimming and J lost 5 bases, with 12 bases between them. The CDR3 loop spans 14 amino acids. Germline CDR1 reads LNHNV; CDR2 reads YYDKDF (reference sequence).

V gene TRBV28 combines with J gene TRBJ2-1; no clear D. Germline V gene data show CDR1 as MDHEN and CDR2 as SYDVKM. V was cut by 3 bases and J by 2 bases, with 14 bases left in between. The CDR3 sequence is 16 residues long. Written as DNA, the CDR3 is TGTGCCAGCAGTTTCGGAAGGCCCAGACCCTACAATGAGCAGTTCTTC. Translated, it gives CASSFGRPRPYNEQFF. Variable domain in full (rest from reference TRBV28 and TRBJ2-1): DVKVTQSSRYLVKRTGEKVFLECVQDMDHENMFWYRQDPGLGLRLIYFSYDVKMKEKGDIPEGYSVSREKKERFSLILESASTNQTSMYLCASSFGRPRPYNEQFFGPGTRLTVL.

The table lists this clonotype with many counts. This CDR3 is CASSTDTNTEAFF. Written as DNA, the CDR3 is TGTGCCAGCAGCACTGACACGAACACTGAAGCTTTCTTT. The chain carries TRBV7-8 and TRBJ1-1; D is undetermined. CDR3 size: 13 residues. Germline CDR1 SGHVS, CDR2 FQNEAQ. The V end was cut by 5 bases, the J end by 1 base, with 8 bases between.

On this clonotype: The junction differs from germline at one of its ends, possibly a read error. This sequence joins TRBV11-2 and TRBJ1-2; D gene ambiguous. CDR3 length: 14 amino acids. Germline CDR1 and CDR2: SGHAT and FQNNGV. CDR3 coding DNA: TGTGCCAGCAGCTTAGATGGAGGGAACTATGGCCACACCTTC. It specifies CASSLDGGNYGHTF.

V usage is TRBV25-1 and J usage is TRBJ2-7, with D possibly being TRBD1 (6 bases). Per germline, CDR1 MGHDK and CDR2 SYGVNS. Trimming cost V 5 bases and J 3 bases, with 11 bases left between them. This CDR3 region has 13 residues. CDR3 bases: TGTGCCAGCAGTCTTACAGGGCTCTACGAGCAGTACTTC. Amino acids: CASSLTGLYEQYF.

This clonotype appeared many times. The rearrangement links TRBV24-1 to TRBJ2-2; TRBD2 aligns across 7 bases. The germline V gene has CDR1 KGHDR and CDR2 SFDVKD. The CDR3 has 17 amino acids. J was trimmed by 4 bases and V by 2 bases; bases with no gene match: 9. CDR3 protein: CATSDSAGRVGTGELFF. The CDR3 DNA reads as TGTGCCACCAGTGATTCCGCAGGGAGGGTAGGCACCGGGGAGCTGTTTTTT.

As regards this clonotype: A clone one base away is much larger, so this may be a read error. The chain couples TRBV19 to TRBJ1-2; a possible D gene is TRBD1 (6 bases). V lost 4 bases and J lost 4, with 22 bases in between. This CDR3 spans 17 amino acids. Germline V gene data show CDR1 as LNHDA and CDR2 as SQIVND (reference sequence). The CDR3 coding sequence is TGTGCCAGTAGTACCTCTACCGACAGGAAAGCTAGCTATGGCTACACCTTC. Protein: CASSTSTDRKASYGYTF.

This clonotype has ten or more counts. The chain combines TRBV9 with TRBJ1-2, with 7 bases lining up with TRBD1. This CDR3 comprises 16 residues. Germline V gives CDR1 SGDLS, CDR2 YYNGEE. Trimming cost V 3 bases and J 0 bases; bases outside gene matches: 8. DNA of the CDR3: TGTGCCAGCAGCGGTAGACCAGGGACAGCTAACTATGGCTACACCTTC. The encoded protein is CASSGRPGTANYGYTF.